This record looks at one TCR beta chain sequence and its context. Clones were read by immunoSEQ multiplex PCR, and TCRdb kept only the in-frame ones, dropping some. The sample contains about 380,000 clones, 95% of which appear only once. The source of the sample is a study of shared T cell receptors in the human thymus. The receptor was derived from a human donor. The sample taken for sequencing was thymocytes.

For the CDR3, the DNA is TGTGCCAGCAGTTATCGATTGGGGGGGGGCCGCACAGATACGCAGTATTTT. Residues: CASSYRLGGGRTDTQYF. The chain combines TRBV28 with TRBJ2-3; TRBD2 might be the D (7 bases). CDR1 is MDHEN, CDR2 SYDVKM, per germline. Trimming removed 4 bases at V and 1 base at J, with 18 bases between. The CDR3 runs to 17 residues.